This T cell receptor beta chain is drawn from a study of T cell responses to AZD1222 COVID-19 vaccine. Study-wide findings and caveats: Reports say nearly half of spike-specific TCRs go after unmutated variant regions. At 160-218 and 743-854, vaccine-associated CD4 TCRs were dominant, and they spanned spike.

The J segment lost 4 bases and the V segment lost 1 base, leaving 7 bases of the junction unmatched. CDR1 and CDR2 from the germline V gene are SGHRS and YFSETQ. This CDR3 spans 17 amino acids. Profiled with immunoSEQ multiplex PCR; TCRdb holds only in-frame clones, not every one. The table includes 150,000 to 200,000 clones, roughly 87% detected once. Points on this clone: The antigen is undetermined.

The source was peripheral blood, collected 28 days after the second AZD1222 dose. The chain is built from TRBV5-1 and TRBJ2-2; 10 nucleotides match TRBD2. The TCR comes from an adult who received the AZD1222 COVID-19 vaccine. CDR3 DNA: TGCGCCAGCAGCTTGATCGGGAGCGGGAGGGGCACCGGGGAGCTGTTTTTT. This encodes CASSLIGSGRGTGELFF.